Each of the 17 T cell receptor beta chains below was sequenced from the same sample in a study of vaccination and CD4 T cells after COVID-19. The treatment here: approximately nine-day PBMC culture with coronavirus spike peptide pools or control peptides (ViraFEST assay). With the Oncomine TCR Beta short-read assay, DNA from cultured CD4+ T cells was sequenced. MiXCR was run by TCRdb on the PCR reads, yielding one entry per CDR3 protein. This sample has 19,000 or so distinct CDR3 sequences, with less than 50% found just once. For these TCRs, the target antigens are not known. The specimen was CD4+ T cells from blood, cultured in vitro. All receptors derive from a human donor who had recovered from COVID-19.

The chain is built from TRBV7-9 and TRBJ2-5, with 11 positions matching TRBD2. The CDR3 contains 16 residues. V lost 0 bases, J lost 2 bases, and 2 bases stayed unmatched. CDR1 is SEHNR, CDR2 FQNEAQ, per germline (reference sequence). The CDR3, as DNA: TGTGCCAGCAGCTTAGCCCGACTAGCGGGACAAGAGACCCAGTACTTC. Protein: CASSLARLAGQETQYF.

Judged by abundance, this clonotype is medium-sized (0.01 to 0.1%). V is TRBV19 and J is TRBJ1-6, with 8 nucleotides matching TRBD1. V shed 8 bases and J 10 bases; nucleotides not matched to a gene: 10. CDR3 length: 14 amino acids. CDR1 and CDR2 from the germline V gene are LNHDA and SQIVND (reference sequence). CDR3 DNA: TGTGCCAGTCGGAGTCAGGGGGCCGGGTCACCCCTCCACTTT. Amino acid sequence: CASRSQGAGSPLHF.

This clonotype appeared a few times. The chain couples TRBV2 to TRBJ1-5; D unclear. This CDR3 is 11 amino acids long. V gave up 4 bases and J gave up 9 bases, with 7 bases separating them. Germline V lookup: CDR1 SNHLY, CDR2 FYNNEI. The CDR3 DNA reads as TGTGCCAGCAGTGTGTATGGGCCCCAGCATTTT. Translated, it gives CASSVYGPQHF.

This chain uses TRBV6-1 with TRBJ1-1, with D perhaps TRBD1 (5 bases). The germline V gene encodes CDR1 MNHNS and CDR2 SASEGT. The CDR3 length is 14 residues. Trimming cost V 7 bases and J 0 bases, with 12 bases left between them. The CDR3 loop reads CASNKGSLNTEAFF. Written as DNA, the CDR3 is TGTGCCAGCAATAAGGGGAGTTTGAACACTGAAGCTTTCTTT.

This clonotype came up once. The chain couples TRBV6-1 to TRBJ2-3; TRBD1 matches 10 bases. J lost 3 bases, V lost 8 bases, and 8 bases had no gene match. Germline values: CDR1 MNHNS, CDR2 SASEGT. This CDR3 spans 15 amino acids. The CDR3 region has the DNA TGTGCCAGCTCAAGGGGACAGGGGATTACAGATACGCAGTATTTT. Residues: CASSRGQGITDTQYF.

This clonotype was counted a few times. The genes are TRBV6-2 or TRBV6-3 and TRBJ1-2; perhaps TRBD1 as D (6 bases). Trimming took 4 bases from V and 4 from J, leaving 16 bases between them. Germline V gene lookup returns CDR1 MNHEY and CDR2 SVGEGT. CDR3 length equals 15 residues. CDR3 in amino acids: CASSFGGGLGYGYTF. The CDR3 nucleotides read TGTGCCAGCAGTTTTGGGGGGGGGCTCGGCTATGGCTACACCTTC.

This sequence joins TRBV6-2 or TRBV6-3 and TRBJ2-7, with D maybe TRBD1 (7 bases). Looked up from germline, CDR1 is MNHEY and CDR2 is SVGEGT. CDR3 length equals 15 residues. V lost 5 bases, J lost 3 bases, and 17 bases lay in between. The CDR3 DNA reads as TGTGCCAGCAGTAACACGGGGGACAGAAGCTACGAGCAGTACTTC. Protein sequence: CASSNTGDRSYEQYF.

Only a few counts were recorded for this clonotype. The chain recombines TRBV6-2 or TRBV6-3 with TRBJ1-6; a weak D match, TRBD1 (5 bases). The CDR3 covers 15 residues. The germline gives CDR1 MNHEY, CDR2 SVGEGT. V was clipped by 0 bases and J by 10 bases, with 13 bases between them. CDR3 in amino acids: CASSYSASGGSPLHF. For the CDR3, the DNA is TGTGCCAGCAGTTACTCCGCATCTGGGGGGTCACCCCTCCACTTT.

CDR3 amino acids: CASSFKGELATGELFF. CDR3 DNA sequence: TGTGCCAGCAGCTTTAAGGGGGAGCTAGCCACCGGGGAGCTGTTTTTT. The chain links TRBV7-3 to TRBJ2-2; D is possibly TRBD1 (6 bases). Trimming took 3 bases from V and 4 from J, leaving 15 bases between them. The length of the CDR3 is 16 residues. Germline CDR1 SGHTA, CDR2 FQGTGA.

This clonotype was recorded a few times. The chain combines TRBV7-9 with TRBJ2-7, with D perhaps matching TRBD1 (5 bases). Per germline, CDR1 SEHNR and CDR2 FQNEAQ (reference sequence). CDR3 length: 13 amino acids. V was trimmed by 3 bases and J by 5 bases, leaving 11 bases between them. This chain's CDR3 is CASSFFRADEQYF. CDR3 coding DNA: TGTGCCAGCAGCTTTTTCAGGGCGGACGAGCAGTACTTC.

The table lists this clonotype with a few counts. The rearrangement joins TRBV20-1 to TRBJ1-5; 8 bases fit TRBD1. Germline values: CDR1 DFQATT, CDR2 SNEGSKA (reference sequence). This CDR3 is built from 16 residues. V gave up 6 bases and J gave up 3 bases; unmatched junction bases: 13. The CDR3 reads CSALTAQTGDNQPQHF. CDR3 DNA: TGCAGTGCCCTGACGGCACAGACAGGGGACAATCAGCCCCAGCATTTT.

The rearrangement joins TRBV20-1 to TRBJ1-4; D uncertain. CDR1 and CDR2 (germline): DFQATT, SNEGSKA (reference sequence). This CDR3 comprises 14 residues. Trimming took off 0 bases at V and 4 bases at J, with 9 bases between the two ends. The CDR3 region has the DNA TGCAGTGCTAGAGACAGGTTCCTTAATGAAAAACTGTTTTTT. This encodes CSARDRFLNEKLFF.

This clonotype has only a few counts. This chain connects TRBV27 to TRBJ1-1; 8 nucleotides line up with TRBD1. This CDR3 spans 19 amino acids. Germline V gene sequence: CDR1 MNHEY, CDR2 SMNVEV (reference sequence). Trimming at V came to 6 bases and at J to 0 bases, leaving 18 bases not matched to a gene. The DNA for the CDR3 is TGTGCCAGCAGGGCCTTAAGGCAGGGGGCCCAGGAGATGAACACTGAAGCTTTCTTT. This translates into CASRALRQGAQEMNTEAFF.

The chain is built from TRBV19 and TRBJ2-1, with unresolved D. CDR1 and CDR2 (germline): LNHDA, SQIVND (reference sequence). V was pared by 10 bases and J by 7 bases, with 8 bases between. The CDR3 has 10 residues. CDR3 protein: CATYRNEQFF. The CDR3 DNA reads TGTGCCACTTATCGTAATGAGCAGTTCTTC.

The CDR3 DNA is TGCAGCGTTGCTAGCGGAGCAAGCTACAATGAGCAGTTCTTC. Its translation is CSVASGASYNEQFF. The chain links TRBV29-1 to TRBJ2-1; 7 bases align to TRBD2. The CDR3 sequence is 14 residues long. J gave up 3 bases and V 4 bases, and 6 bases lay outside the gene matches. Per germline, CDR1 SQVTM and CDR2 ANQGSEA.

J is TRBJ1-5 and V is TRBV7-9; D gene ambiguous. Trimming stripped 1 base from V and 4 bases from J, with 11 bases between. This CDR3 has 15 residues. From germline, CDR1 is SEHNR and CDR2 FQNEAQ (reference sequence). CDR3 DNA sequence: TGTGCCAGCAGCTTAGGCGGGTATTGGAATCAGCCCCAGCATTTT. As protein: CASSLGGYWNQPQHF.

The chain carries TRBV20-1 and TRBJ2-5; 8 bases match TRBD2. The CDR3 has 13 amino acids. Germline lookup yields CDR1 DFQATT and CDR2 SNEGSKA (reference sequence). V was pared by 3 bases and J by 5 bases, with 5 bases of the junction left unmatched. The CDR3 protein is CSASPAGEETQYF. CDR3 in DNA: TGCAGTGCTAGCCCAGCGGGAGAGGAGACCCAGTACTTC.